Below, 24 T cell receptor beta chains from the same sample are listed, as sequenced in a study of blood T cell repertoires in COVID-19. Sequenced by immunoSEQ multiplex PCR; TCRdb stores in-frame clones only, minus some. The sample includes 130,000 or so clones, around nine tenths of them seen just once. Sequencing was performed on peripheral blood. The receptors come from a woman aged 55-70 years with acute or convalescent COVID-19.

The CDR3 DNA is TGTGCCAGCAACCACCTTCCGGGGGGAGCCAAAAACATTCAGTACTTC. Its protein is CASNHLPGGAKNIQYF. The chain joins TRBV21-1 to TRBJ2-4; the table's D gene call, TRBD2, was not cross checked with the DNA. TRBV21-1 is listed as a pseudogene. This CDR3 spans 16 amino acids.

This rearrangement joins TRBV19 to TRBJ1-2; tentatively, D is TRBD1 (6 bases). Trimming removed 3 bases at V and 6 bases at J, with 14 bases between. CDR3 size: 14 residues. The germline V gene has CDR1 LNHDA and CDR2 SQIVND (reference sequence). CDR3 amino acids: CASSIRTGYNGYTF. The CDR3 nucleotides are TGTGCCAGTAGTATCCGAACAGGGTATAATGGCTACACCTTC.

The chain couples TRBV28 to TRBJ1-1, with TRBD1 matching 9 bases. With 4 bases clipped from V and 4 bases from J, the junction kept 7 bases outside the gene matches. Germline CDR1 is MDHEN and CDR2 is SYDVKM. The CDR3 covers 15 residues. The CDR3, as DNA: TGTGCCAGCAGTTCCGACAGGGGGGGAACCACTGAAGCTTTCTTT. Protein product: CASSSDRGGTTEAFF.

The chain recombines TRBV7-3 with TRBJ2-2; a weak D match, TRBD2 (6 bases). Trimming took 1 base from V and 3 from J, leaving 12 bases between them. Germline V gene data show CDR1 as SGHTA and CDR2 as FQGTGA. The CDR3 covers 16 residues. The CDR3 region has the DNA TGTGCCAGCAGCTTAAATGCGGGGTCGGACACCGGGGAGCTGTTTTTT. Its translation is CASSLNAGSDTGELFF.

The chain joins TRBV6-5 to TRBJ2-7; 10 bases map to TRBD2. CDR1 is MNHEY and CDR2 is SVGAGI in the germline V gene. Trimming removed 2 bases from V and 3 bases from J; junction bases left unmatched: 4. The CDR3 runs to 15 residues. CDR3 sequence (DNA): TGTGCCAGCAGTTACGCTAGCGGGGGACTCTACGAGCAGTACTTC. Amino acid sequence: CASSYASGGLYEQYF.

This chain links TRBV7-2 with TRBJ2-1; 11 nucleotides agree with TRBD2. Germline values: CDR1 SGHTA, CDR2 FQGNSA. The CDR3 sequence is 14 residues long. Trimming at V came to 6 bases and at J to 8 bases, leaving 6 bases not matched to a gene. CDR3 sequence reads: CASSNSGGAYEQFF. CDR3 nucleotide sequence: TGTGCCAGCAGTAATAGCGGGGGGGCCTATGAGCAGTTCTTC. The entire variable domain, with the rest obtained from reference TRBV7-2 and TRBJ2-1, is as follows: GAGVSQSPSNKVTEKGKDVELRCDPISGHTALYWYRQSLGQGLEFLIYFQGNSAPDKSGLPSDRFSAERTGGSVSTLTIQRTQQEDSAVYLCASSNSGGAYEQFFGPGTRLTVL.

This sequence joins TRBV9 and TRBJ1-2, with D uncertain. The CDR3 length is 18 residues. CDR1 is SGDLS and CDR2 is YYNGEE in the germline V gene. The V and J ends lost 0 bases and 7 bases respectively, with 25 bases between them. CDR3 amino acids: CASSVDSSPMMGSGGYTF. The CDR3 coding sequence is TGTGCCAGCAGCGTAGATAGTTCCCCCATGATGGGAAGCGGTGGCTACACCTTC.

The rearrangement joins TRBV30 to TRBJ2-7, with TRBD1 matching 8 bases. Germline CDR1 is GTSNPN and CDR2 is SVGIG (reference sequence). The CDR3 runs to 14 residues. The ends lost 3 bases at V and 3 bases at J; junction bases unmatched: 7. The CDR3 region has the DNA TGTGCCTGGAGAAACACAGGGGGGAACTACGAGCAGTACTTC. It translates to CAWRNTGGNYEQYF.

The chain has TRBV11-1 and TRBJ2-3; D is uncertain. Deletions cut 8 bases from V and 5 bases from J, with 8 bases between. The length of the CDR3 is 11 residues. Germline CDR1 and CDR2: SGHAT and FQDESV (reference sequence). Written as DNA, the CDR3 is TGTGCCAGCGCAGTTCAAGATACGCAGTATTTT. Its translation: CASAVQDTQYF.

The J gene is TRBJ1-2, the V gene TRBV2, with 8 bases identical to TRBD1. Germline trimming cut 1 base from V and 1 base from J; bases unmatched to any gene: 2. Germline V gene lookup returns CDR1 SNHLY and CDR2 FYNNEI. This CDR3 spans 15 amino acids. For the CDR3, the DNA is TGTGCCAGCAGTGAAGGGGGACAGGTTAACTATGGCTACACCTTC. This translates into CASSEGGQVNYGYTF.

The chain employs TRBV28 and TRBJ1-3; 9 positions match TRBD1. This CDR3 is built from 21 residues. The germline V gene encodes CDR1 MDHEN and CDR2 SYDVKM. The junction had 15 bases not matched to a gene; V was cut back by 0 bases and J by 0 bases. The CDR3 DNA sequence: TGTGCCAGCAGTTTATGGAGGATGTTTGGGACAGGGACCAACTCTGGAAACACCATATATTTT. This gives the protein CASSLWRMFGTGTNSGNTIYF.

The chain combines TRBV12-3 or TRBV12-4 with TRBJ2-3, with no clear D. The CDR3 runs 13 residues. V dropped 6 bases and J dropped 6 bases, with 13 bases sitting between them. CDR3 bases: TGTGCCAGCAGCCGTGGAAGAGGCGATACGCAGTATTTT. Amino acid sequence: CASSRGRGDTQYF.

The gene calls are TRBV6-2 or TRBV6-3 and TRBJ2-5; possible D gene TRBD1, 5 bases. V was trimmed by 0 bases and J by 9 bases, leaving 5 bases between them. In germline, CDR1 is MNHEY, CDR2 SVGEGT. CDR3 length: 11 residues. CDR3 coding DNA: TGTGCCAGCAGTTACTCAGGGGCCCAGTACTTC. It encodes CASSYSGAQYF.

The V call is TRBV7-2, the J call TRBJ2-7; TRBD1 might be the D (6 bases). CDR3 length: 18 residues. Trimming removed 2 bases from V and 4 bases from J, with 24 bases in between. Germline V lookup: CDR1 SGHTA, CDR2 FQGNSA. CDR3 sequence reads: CASSLLTGIDGSPYEQYF. For the CDR3, the DNA is TGTGCCAGCAGCTTACTTACAGGGATTGATGGATCACCTTACGAGCAGTACTTC.

V and J are TRBV7-2 and TRBJ2-2, with TRBD1 identical over 8 bases. The CDR3 loop spans 16 amino acids. After removal of 5 bases from V and 1 base from J, the junction contained 6 bases not matched to a gene. Germline lookup yields CDR1 SGHTA and CDR2 FQGNSA. For the CDR3, the DNA is TGTGCCAGCAGCCCCCGGACAGGGAGGAACACCGGGGAGCTGTTTTTT. It is translated as CASSPRTGRNTGELFF.

V usage is TRBV27 and J usage is TRBJ2-2, with 9 bases aligning to TRBD1. The germline V gene encodes CDR1 MNHEY and CDR2 SMNVEV (reference sequence). This CDR3 spans 15 amino acids. Losses at the gene ends were 4 bases for V and 4 bases for J; bases not matched to a gene: 4. CDR3 nucleotide sequence: TGTGCCAGCAGTTCGGGACAGGGCCGCACCGGGGAGCTGTTTTTT. It translates to CASSSGQGRTGELFF.

The genes are TRBV5-1 and TRBJ1-6; TRBD1 aligns across 12 bases. Trimming took 4 bases from V and 8 from J; bases not matched to a gene: 7. The V gene's germline CDR1 is SGHRS and CDR2 YFSETQ. The CDR3 has 16 residues. CDR3 in DNA: TGCGCCAGCAGCCGGGACAGGGGGCCGATTTATTCACCCCTCCACTTT. Protein product: CASSRDRGPIYSPLHF.

The V call is TRBV3-1 (or the pseudogene TRBV3-2), the J call TRBJ2-2; no clear D gene. Germline assignment: CDR1 LGHDT and CDR2 YNNKEL (reference sequence). Trimming stripped 5 bases from V and 4 bases from J, with 11 bases between. The CDR3 consists of 14 residues. CDR3 region: CASSSMAATGELFF. The DNA for the CDR3 is TGTGCCAGCAGCTCGATGGCGGCCACCGGGGAGCTGTTTTTT.

V usage is TRBV4-1 and J usage is TRBJ1-3; D gene uncertain. Germline loops: CDR1 MGHRA, CDR2 YSYEKL. The CDR3 is made up of 15 amino acids. Between the trimmed V and J ends, which lost 2 bases and 0 bases, there was a span of 8 bases. CDR3 DNA sequence: TGCGCCAGCAGCCAATTTCCCTACTCTGGAAACACCATATATTTT. The encoded protein is CASSQFPYSGNTIYF.

The chain links TRBV7-2 to TRBJ2-2, with D possibly TRBD1 on 6 matching bases. The CDR3 is 15 amino acids. Germline loops: CDR1 SGHTA, CDR2 FQGNSA. The germline V and J ends were trimmed by 4 bases and 7 bases, with 16 bases remaining between them. The CDR3 bases are TGTGCCAGCAGCTCGGACAGCTCCGGTGTCGGGGAGCTGTTTTTT. Translating it yields CASSSDSSGVGELFF. Full variable domain (outside the CDR3, taken from reference TRBV7-2 and TRBJ2-2): GAGVSQSPSNKVTEKGKDVELRCDPISGHTALYWYRQSLGQGLEFLIYFQGNSAPDKSGLPSDRFSAERTGGSVSTLTIQRTQQEDSAVYLCASSSDSSGVGELFFGEGSRLTVL.

This rearrangement joins TRBV5-8 to TRBJ2-5; D is possibly TRBD2 (6 bases). CDR1 and CDR2 from the germline V gene are SGHTS and YDEGEE. Between the trimmed V and J ends, which lost 1 base and 5 bases, there was a span of 15 bases. The CDR3 sequence is 15 residues long. CDR3 amino acids: CASSLPGGFRETQYF. DNA of the CDR3: TGTGCCAGCAGCTTGCCAGGAGGGTTTCGGGAGACCCAGTACTTC.

V and J are TRBV6-2 or TRBV6-3 and TRBJ2-5, with D possibly matching TRBD1 (6 bases). From germline, CDR1 is MNHEY and CDR2 SVGEGT. The CDR3 spans 14 residues. Trimming removed 4 bases at V and 3 bases at J, with 12 bases between. The CDR3 spells CASSLVGQKETQYF. In DNA form, the CDR3 reads TGTGCCAGCAGTTTGGTAGGACAGAAAGAGACCCAGTACTTC.

The chain links TRBV28 to TRBJ1-6, with D uncertain. Germline V gene lookup returns CDR1 MDHEN and CDR2 SYDVKM. Trimming stripped 6 bases from V and 0 bases from J, with 15 bases between. CDR3 length: 17 residues. The CDR3 loop is CASRSSGPGSYNSPLHF. The CDR3 nucleotides read TGTGCCAGCAGATCCTCTGGTCCCGGCTCCTATAATTCACCCCTCCACTTT. The full variable domain, rest sourced from reference TRBV28 and TRBJ1-6, is DVKVTQSSRYLVKRTGEKVFLECVQDMDHENMFWYRQDPGLGLRLIYFSYDVKMKEKGDIPEGYSVSREKKERFSLILESASTNQTSMYLCASRSSGPGSYNSPLHFGNGTRLTVT.

This chain connects TRBV19 to TRBJ1-1; D call uncertain. CDR1 is LNHDA, CDR2 SQIVND, per germline (reference sequence). This CDR3 comprises 14 residues. The ends were cut back, 9 bases at V and 0 bases at J, with 14 bases in the middle. The CDR3 spells CARNTRGVNTEAFF. The CDR3 DNA reads TGTGCCAGGAACACGAGAGGAGTGAACACTGAAGCTTTCTTT.